This is a list of T cell receptor beta chains from one sample in a study of blood T cells in healthy people across ages. TCRdb called the 5' RACE reads again in MiXCR, with one record for every CDR3 protein. The table lists some 640,000 distinct CDR3 sequences, approximately 50% of them singletons. Sequenced: blood. The receptors were gathered from a woman aged 60-75 years in good health. Both conserved end residues are part of each CDR3. A D gene is named only where the DNA matches it firmly. Size is stated for part of the rows, as once, few or many counts, or as a class when the clone is expanded.

CDR3 protein: CASSTQGAWDNEQYF; CDR3 DNA: TGTGCCAGCAGCACCCAGGGGGCTTGGGATAATGAGCAGTACTTC; J gene: TRBJ2-5; clone size: .; V gene: TRBV7-3; D gene: TRBD1
CDR3 protein: CSATWTESTDTQYF; CDR3 DNA: TGCAGTGCTACTTGGACAGAAAGCACAGATACGCAGTATTTT; J gene: TRBJ2-3; clone size: .; V gene: TRBV20-1; D gene: .
CDR3 protein: CAWILRDRAVDGYTF; CDR3 DNA: TGTGCCTGGATTTTACGGGACAGGGCAGTGGATGGCTACACCTTC; J gene: TRBJ1-2; clone size: .; V gene: TRBV30; D gene: TRBD1
CDR3 protein: CASSLMGSRQQYF; CDR3 DNA: TGTGCCAGCAGCTTAATGGGCAGTAGGCAGCAGTACTTC; J gene: TRBJ2-5; clone size: .; V gene: TRBV7-3; D gene: .
CDR3 protein: CASSLRQGEAFF; CDR3 DNA: TGTGCCAGCAGTCTCCGACAGGGGGAAGCTTTCTTT; J gene: TRBJ1-1; clone size: few; V gene: TRBV6-1; D gene: TRBD1
CDR3 protein: CASSSASGRYNEQFF; CDR3 DNA: TGTGCCAGCAGCTCCGCTAGCGGGAGGTACAATGAGCAGTTCTTC; J gene: TRBJ2-1; clone size: few; V gene: TRBV7-3; D gene: TRBD2
CDR3 protein: CSAGGTEGETQYF; CDR3 DNA: TGCAGTGCTGGCGGGACAGAGGGAGAGACCCAGTACTTC; J gene: TRBJ2-5; clone size: few; V gene: TRBV20-1; D gene: .
CDR3 protein: CASSLKGGAQTYEQYF; CDR3 DNA: TGTGCCAGCAGCTTAAAGGGGGGTGCCCAGACCTACGAGCAGTACTTC; J gene: TRBJ2-7; clone size: .; V gene: TRBV7-2; D gene: .
CDR3 protein: CASSQGGSWAGELFF; CDR3 DNA: TGTGCCAGCAGCCAGGGGGGGAGTTGGGCCGGGGAGCTGTTTTTT; J gene: TRBJ2-2; clone size: few; V gene: TRBV4-2; D gene: TRBD2
CDR3 protein: CASSSWERPNTEAFF; CDR3 DNA: TGTGCCAGCAGTTCTTGGGAGAGACCGAACACTGAAGCTTTCTTT; J gene: TRBJ1-1; clone size: .; V gene: TRBV12-3/TRBV12-4; D gene: .
CDR3 protein: CASGGTDSYEQYF; CDR3 DNA: TGTGCCAGCGGAGGGACTGATTCCTACGAGCAGTACTTC; J gene: TRBJ2-7; clone size: few; V gene: TRBV2; D gene: .
CDR3 protein: CASSLGHKGEKLFF; CDR3 DNA: TGTGCCAGCAGCCTCGGCCACAAGGGCGAAAAACTGTTTTTT; J gene: TRBJ1-4; clone size: .; V gene: TRBV7-9; D gene: .
CDR3 protein: CASSQDRLQWNGQFF; CDR3 DNA: TGTGCCAGCAGCCAAGATCGACTCCAGTGGAATGGGCAGTTCTTC; J gene: TRBJ2-1; clone size: .; V gene: TRBV3-1; D gene: .
CDR3 protein: CASSPDRADTQYF; CDR3 DNA: TGCGCCAGCAGCCCGGACAGGGCAGATACGCAGTATTTT; J gene: TRBJ2-3; clone size: .; V gene: TRBV5-1; D gene: TRBD1
CDR3 protein: CASSEKRGWVKNIQYF; CDR3 DNA: TGCGCCAGCAGCGAGAAGCGGGGATGGGTCAAAAACATTCAGTACTTC; J gene: TRBJ2-4; clone size: .; V gene: TRBV4-3; D gene: TRBD2